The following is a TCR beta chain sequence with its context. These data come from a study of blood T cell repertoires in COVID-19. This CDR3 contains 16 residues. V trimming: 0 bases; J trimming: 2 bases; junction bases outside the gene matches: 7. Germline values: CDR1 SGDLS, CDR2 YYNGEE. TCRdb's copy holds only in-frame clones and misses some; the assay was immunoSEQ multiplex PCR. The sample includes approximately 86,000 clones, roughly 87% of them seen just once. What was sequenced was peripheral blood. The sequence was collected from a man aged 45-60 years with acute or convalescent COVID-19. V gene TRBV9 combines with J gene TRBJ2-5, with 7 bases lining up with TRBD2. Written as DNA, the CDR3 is TGTGCCAGCAGCGTAGTTGGGTCTAGCGGTCAAGAGACCCAGTACTTC. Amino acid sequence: CASSVVGSSGQETQYF.